These T cell receptor beta chains were read from a single sample in a study of cytomegalovirus exposure and HLA in healthy donors. Assay used: immunoSEQ multiplex PCR; TCRdb lists only in-frame clones, some missing. The sample shows over 70,000 clones, approximately 76% of them seen only once. Sequencing used PBMCs. The receptors stem from a male donor in good health and CMV-seronegative. CDR3s include the opening cysteine and the closing phenylalanine or tryptophan. A D gene is named only where the DNA matches it firmly. Expanded clones get a size class; other rows say once, few or many, or leave the size out.

v_call: TRBV7-9
d_call: TRBD2
clone_size: once
j_call: TRBJ2-7
cdr3_nt: TGTGCCAGCACGACTAGCGAAACCTACGAGCAGTACTTC
cdr3_aa: CASTTSETYEQYF

v_call: TRBV5-6
d_call: NA
clone_size: NA
j_call: TRBJ1-5
cdr3_nt: TGTGCCAGCAGCTTATCCGCGGACAGACAGCCCCAGCATTTT
cdr3_aa: CASSLSADRQPQHF

v_call: TRBV4-3
d_call: NA
clone_size: NA
j_call: TRBJ2-7
cdr3_nt: TGCGCCAGCAGCCAAGAGAATGGGCAGGTGGGCTACGAGCAGTACTTC
cdr3_aa: CASSQENGQVGYEQYF

v_call: TRBV2
d_call: TRBD2
clone_size: NA
j_call: TRBJ2-5
cdr3_nt: TGTGCCAGCACCCAACTAGCGGTAATACAAGAGACCCAGTACTTC
cdr3_aa: CASTQLAVIQETQYF

v_call: TRBV6-5
d_call: TRBD1
clone_size: NA
j_call: TRBJ1-2
cdr3_nt: TGTGCCAGCAGGCATAGGACAGGAGACTATGGCTACACCTTC
cdr3_aa: CASRHRTGDYGYTF

v_call: TRBV5-6
d_call: TRBD1
clone_size: NA
j_call: TRBJ2-2
cdr3_nt: TGTGCCAGCAGCTTCCAGGGGGTTCTCACCGGGGAGCTGTTTTTT
cdr3_aa: CASSFQGVLTGELFF

v_call: TRBV19
d_call: TRBD2
clone_size: NA
j_call: TRBJ2-2
cdr3_nt: TGTGCCAGTAGTTCAGCGGGAGGCGTCACCGGGGAGCTGTTTTTT
cdr3_aa: CASSSAGGVTGELFF

v_call: TRBV5-1
d_call: NA
clone_size: NA
j_call: TRBJ1-3
cdr3_nt: TGCGCCAGCAGCTTACAGGGAGACTCTGGAAACACCATATATTTT
cdr3_aa: CASSLQGDSGNTIYF

v_call: TRBV9
d_call: NA
clone_size: NA
j_call: TRBJ1-1
cdr3_nt: TGTGCCAGCAGCGTAGTAGGGGCCAGAGGGGGCACTGAAGCTTTCTTT
cdr3_aa: CASSVVGARGGTEAFF

v_call: TRBV9
d_call: NA
clone_size: NA
j_call: TRBJ1-4
cdr3_nt: TGTGCCCGCCGAGAAGTATTTGCAACTAATGAAAAACTGTTTTTT
cdr3_aa: CARREVFATNEKLFF

v_call: TRBV28
d_call: NA
clone_size: once
j_call: TRBJ2-4
cdr3_nt: TGTGCCAGCAGTTTAACCGGGACAAAAGGAAACAGTCAGTACTTC
cdr3_aa: CASSLTGTKGNSQYF

v_call: TRBV29-1
d_call: NA
clone_size: NA
j_call: TRBJ2-3
cdr3_nt: TGCAGTGGGAGTAAAAGTGTCTTGGGAACAGATACGCAGTATTTT
cdr3_aa: CSGSKSVLGTDTQYF

v_call: TRBV28
d_call: NA
clone_size: NA
j_call: TRBJ1-3
cdr3_nt: TGTGCCAGCAGCTCCTCTTTTCAAGGAGGTGGAAACACCATATATTTT
cdr3_aa: CASSSSFQGGGNTIYF

v_call: TRBV5-6
d_call: NA
clone_size: NA
j_call: TRBJ2-3
cdr3_nt: TGTGCCAGCAGCTTGGATCACCCGAGAGATACGCAGTATTTT
cdr3_aa: CASSLDHPRDTQYF

v_call: TRBV7-2
d_call: TRBD1
clone_size: NA
j_call: TRBJ1-1
cdr3_nt: TGTGCCAGCAGCTTTACCGGGACAGGGGGCATGAACACTGAAGCTTTCTTT
cdr3_aa: CASSFTGTGGMNTEAFF

v_call: TRBV19
d_call: NA
clone_size: few
j_call: TRBJ2-5
cdr3_nt: TGTGCCAGTATTGGGGAGAGGGAGACCCAGTACTTC
cdr3_aa: CASIGERETQYF

v_call: TRBV28
d_call: NA
clone_size: NA
j_call: TRBJ1-5
cdr3_nt: TGTGCCAGCAGCGGCCCGGGGCAGCCCCAGCATTTT
cdr3_aa: CASSGPGQPQHF

v_call: TRBV11-2
d_call: TRBD1
clone_size: NA
j_call: TRBJ2-3
cdr3_nt: TGTGCCAGCAGTTCAGGGGGCTCCACAGATACGCAGTATTTT
cdr3_aa: CASSSGGSTDTQYF

v_call: TRBV15
d_call: TRBD2
clone_size: few
j_call: TRBJ2-7
cdr3_nt: TGTGCCACCAGCAGGACGGGGACTAACGAGCAGTACTTC
cdr3_aa: CATSRTGTNEQYF

v_call: TRBV4-3
d_call: TRBD1
clone_size: NA
j_call: TRBJ2-5
cdr3_nt: TGCGCCAGCAGCCAAGATTTGTCGACAGGGGGCGGGGAGACCCAGTACTTC
cdr3_aa: CASSQDLSTGGGETQYF

v_call: TRBV5-4
d_call: TRBD1
clone_size: NA
j_call: TRBJ2-1
cdr3_nt: TGTGCCAGCAGCAAAGGGACAGGGGCAGGCAATGAGCAGTTCTTC
cdr3_aa: CASSKGTGAGNEQFF

v_call: TRBV7-2
d_call: TRBD1
clone_size: NA
j_call: TRBJ2-2
cdr3_nt: TGTGCCAGCAGCTGGACAGGGCGAGTCACCGGGGAGCTGTTTTTT
cdr3_aa: CASSWTGRVTGELFF

v_call: TRBV19
d_call: NA
clone_size: few
j_call: TRBJ1-2
cdr3_nt: TGTGCCAGTAGTGCAACGGCGGGGGCAGGCTATGGCTACACCTTC
cdr3_aa: CASSATAGAGYGYTF

v_call: TRBV27
d_call: NA
clone_size: NA
j_call: TRBJ1-4
cdr3_nt: TGTGCCAGCAGTTTATTTTGGACGGGAACGGATGAAAAACTGTTTTTT
cdr3_aa: CASSLFWTGTDEKLFF